Below, 18 T cell receptor beta chains from the same sample are listed, as sequenced in a study of cytomegalovirus exposure and HLA in healthy donors (dated by TCRdb to about 2017). The library was obtained by the immunoSEQ multiplex PCR assay. A mixture of 60 forward primers for TCR Vbeta segments and 13 reverse primers for TCR Jbeta segments was used in the multiplex PCR. TCRdb's version of the immuneACCESS table is confined to in-frame rearrangements and falls short of the full clone set. An unresolved V gene accounts for under half of the shortfall where checked; the remainder is of unknown origin. The sample profile shows about 170,000 clones; 70% to 90% of them were found once. Approximately 2.5% of the sample comes from the top ten. Material: PBMCs. The source is a man between 25 and 39 years old in good health and CMV-seropositive.

The table lists this clone with a few counts. This sequence joins TRBV5-5 and TRBJ1-5, with TRBD1 as a possible D gene (6 bases). Germline V gene sequence: CDR1 SGHKS, CDR2 YYEKEE (reference sequence). The CDR3 covers 14 residues. V was cut by 0 bases and J by 2 bases, with 6 bases left in between. DNA for the CDR3: TGTGCCAGCAGCTTGGCAGGGGGCAATCAGCCCCAGCATTTT. Translating gives CASSLAGGNQPQHF.

V is TRBV28 and J is TRBJ1-2; TRBD1 matches at 7 bases. From germline, CDR1 is MDHEN and CDR2 SYDVKM. This CDR3 is built from 12 residues. J gave up 8 bases and V 2 bases, and 2 bases lay outside the gene matches. The CDR3 sequence: CASSLNRGGYTF. In DNA, the CDR3 is TGTGCCAGCAGTTTAAACAGGGGCGGCTACACCTTC.

CDR3 residues: CASSLARDREDTGELFF. The CDR3 DNA follows: TGTGCCAGCAGCTTAGCCAGGGACAGGGAAGACACCGGGGAGCTGTTTTTT. V usage is TRBV7-6 and J usage is TRBJ2-2, with TRBD1 identical over 9 bases. Germline CDR1 and CDR2: SGHVS and FNYEAQ. J was trimmed by 3 bases and V by 0 bases; bases with no gene match: 5. This CDR3 comprises 17 residues.

The genes are TRBV29-1 and TRBJ2-1, with D maybe TRBD2 (5 bases). V shed 6 bases and J shed 13 bases, with 16 bases lying between them. CDR1 and CDR2 from the germline V gene are SQVTM and ANQGSEA. There are 11 residues in the CDR3. In DNA form, the CDR3 reads TGCAGCGTCCTCGACGCGGCGGGCCAGTTCTTC. Translation: CSVLDAAGQFF.

The rearrangement links TRBV5-4 to TRBJ2-1; 10 nucleotides agree with TRBD1. V shed 0 bases and J 3 bases; nucleotides not matched to a gene: 0. Germline-derived CDR1 and CDR2 are SGHNT and YYREEE (reference sequence). The CDR3 runs to 15 residues. The chain's CDR3 is CASSLGDRGYNEQFF. The CDR3 region has the DNA TGTGCCAGCAGCTTGGGGGACAGGGGCTACAATGAGCAGTTCTTC.

J is TRBJ2-3 and V is TRBV12-5; TRBD1 aligns across 10 bases. CDR3 length: 16 residues. Looked up from germline, CDR1 is LGHNT and CDR2 is FRNRAP. After removal of 1 base from V and 2 bases from J, the junction contained 3 bases not matched to a gene. The DNA for the CDR3 is TGTGCTAGTGGTTTGGCCGACAGGGGGCTCACAGATACGCAGTATTTT. Its protein is CASGLADRGLTDTQYF.

In its sample, this clone was seen once. The chain is built from TRBV19 and TRBJ2-5; D perhaps matches TRBD2 (5 bases). V was shortened by 7 bases and J by 2 bases, with 8 bases between the two germline ends. The CDR3 spans 12 residues. Germline V gives CDR1 LNHDA, CDR2 SQIVND (reference sequence). CDR3 sequence reads: CASTGEQETQYF. CDR3 bases: TGTGCCAGTACCGGGGAACAAGAGACCCAGTACTTC. The entire variable domain, with the rest obtained from reference TRBV19 and TRBJ2-5, is as follows: DGGITQSPKYLFRKEGQNVTLSCEQNLNHDAMYWYRQDPGQGLRLIYYSQIVNDFQKGDIAEGYSVSREKKESFPLTVTSAQKNPTAFYLCASTGEQETQYFGPGTRLLVL.

The V call is TRBV29-1, the J call TRBJ2-4; unclear D gene. Per the germline V gene, CDR1 is SQVTM and CDR2 is ANQGSEA. Between the trimmed V and J ends, which lost 7 bases and 5 bases, there was a span of 12 bases. The CDR3 totals 12 residues. CDR3 DNA sequence: TGCAGCGCCCGAGGTTTAGAAAACATTCAGTACTTC. This sequence encodes CSARGLENIQYF.

The chain recombines TRBV7-3 with TRBJ2-3, with D unclear. V was trimmed by 2 bases and J by 3 bases, leaving 9 bases between them. CDR1 is SGHTA, CDR2 FQGTGA, per germline. CDR3 length: 14 residues. CDR3 amino acids: CASSLYQATDTQYF. CDR3 coding DNA: TGTGCCAGCAGCTTATACCAGGCGACAGATACGCAGTATTTT.

This chain links TRBV7-2 with TRBJ1-1, with 8 bases that match TRBD1. The V gene end was trimmed by 1 base and the J gene end by 5 bases; junction bases not matched to a gene: 6. In germline, CDR1 is SGHTA, CDR2 FQGNSA. The CDR3 sequence is 15 residues long. The CDR3, as DNA: TGTGCCAGCAGCTTAGTGGGACAGGCCCTGACTGAAGCTTTCTTT. Translated: CASSLVGQALTEAFF.

In this sample, this clone turned up a few times. The chain joins TRBV27 to TRBJ2-3; a weak D match, TRBD2 (6 bases). Per the germline V gene, CDR1 is MNHEY and CDR2 is SMNVEV (reference sequence). V gave up 3 bases and J gave up 6 bases, with 16 bases separating them. The CDR3 covers 15 residues. The CDR3 DNA sequence: TGTGCCAGCAGTTTGATCGGATTTGGGGGGGATACGCAGTATTTT. It translates to CASSLIGFGGDTQYF.

The chain carries TRBV7-2 and TRBJ2-7; the match to TRBD2 covers 13 bases. CDR3 length: 16 residues. Germline V gives CDR1 SGHTA, CDR2 FQGNSA. V lost 5 bases, J lost 4 bases, and 8 bases stayed unmatched. This chain's CDR3 is CASSPGLAGFGYEQYF. The CDR3 DNA sequence: TGTGCCAGCAGCCCGGGACTAGCGGGATTTGGGTACGAGCAGTACTTC.

This chain links TRBV6-5 with TRBJ2-1, with 11 bases lining up with TRBD2. The CDR3 is 15 amino acids. V gave up 6 bases and J gave up 7 bases; unmatched junction bases: 8. CDR1 is MNHEY, CDR2 SVGAGI, per germline. CDR3 sequence reads: CASRWGLAEENEQFF. CDR3 coding DNA: TGTGCCAGCAGGTGGGGACTAGCGGAGGAGAATGAGCAGTTCTTC.

This clone was seen once. The rearrangement uses TRBV7-3 and TRBJ2-3; 7 positions match TRBD1. CDR3 length: 17 amino acids. The V and J ends lost 1 base and 2 bases, in that order; junction bases with no gene match: 9. Germline CDR1 is SGHTA and CDR2 is FQGTGA. The CDR3 nucleotides read TGTGCCAGCAGCTTAAAGGGTTCGACAGGGCTCACAGATACGCAGTATTTT. Its translation: CASSLKGSTGLTDTQYF.

The V gene is TRBV5-5, the J gene TRBJ2-3, with 7 bases lining up with TRBD2. V was pared by 4 bases and J by 2 bases, with 7 bases of the junction left unmatched. Looked up from germline, CDR1 is SGHKS and CDR2 is YYEKEE (reference sequence). The CDR3 contains 15 residues. For the CDR3, the DNA is TGTGCCAGCAGCCGTCGAGCGGGATACACAGATACGCAGTATTTT. This codes for CASSRRAGYTDTQYF.

The J gene is TRBJ2-1, the V gene TRBV10-1, with 10 bases matching TRBD2. The CDR3 is made up of 15 amino acids. The germline gives CDR1 WNHNN, CDR2 SYGVQD (reference sequence). The ends lost 2 bases at V and 4 bases at J; junction bases unmatched: 2. The CDR3 DNA follows: TGCGCCAGCAGTGAGGCTAGCGGGAGTTACAATGAGCAGTTCTTC. Its translation: CASSEASGSYNEQFF.

For the CDR3, the DNA is TGTGCCAGCAGCCATCCCTGGGGACAGAACAATGAGCAGTTCTTC. Encoded protein: CASSHPWGQNNEQFF. The V gene is TRBV11-2, the J gene TRBJ2-1; 7 nucleotides line up with TRBD1. The V gene end was trimmed by 5 bases and the J gene end by 5 bases; junction bases not matched to a gene: 9. The CDR3 length is 15 residues. From germline, CDR1 is SGHAT and CDR2 FQNNGV.

The V and J genes are TRBV5-1 and TRBJ2-4, with 7 bases matching TRBD1. The germline V gene has CDR1 SGHRS and CDR2 YFSETQ. J was trimmed by 14 bases and V by 0 bases; bases with no gene match: 17. The CDR3 has 16 residues. CDR3: CASSLGVGGAASGKYF. CDR3 DNA sequence: TGCGCCAGCAGCTTGGGGGTAGGGGGCGCCGCGTCGGGAAAGTACTTC.